This T cell receptor (beta chain) emerged from a study of shared clonotypes between healthy human individuals (dated by TCRdb to 2020 to 2021). Regarding the complete study: Two women and three men aged 18 to 49 years were included in the cohort. To increase sequencing depth and limit assay-specific biases, TCR repertoire library preparation and sequencing were carried out by different laboratories using diverse techniques. To estimate repertoire size and how much clonotype sharing occurs between individuals, the study deeply sequenced the blood TCR repertoires of roughly 5 healthy adults. Per donor, three plates each were used for CD4 naive and CD4 memory, two for CD8 naive, and one for CD8 memory. Each donor's leukapheresis produced roughly between roughly 0.9 and 8.9 billion PBMCs.

In the germline V gene, CDR1 corresponds to LGHNT and CDR2 to FRNRAP. The V end loses 6 bases and the J end loses 2 bases, and a stretch of 34 bases separates them. The CDR3 starts with the cysteine, ends with the phenylalanine, and has 21 residues. Solely the CDR3 DNA is kept, with 63 bases framed from the first base. Using the deep immunoSEQ assay, TCR CDR3 regions were amplified from genomic DNA by multiplex PCR. Extracted genomic DNA from each cell subset was spread evenly across all wells of several immunoSEQ 96-well plates, with each plate serving as a replicate. For sorted subsets, each replicate PCR was loaded with 200 ng genomic DNA, equivalent to 30,000 or so T cell genomes. Purified libraries were quantified with a Qubit 3.0 fluorometer, sized on a Bioanalyzer 2100, and re-quantified with the KAPA Library Quantification kit. Each immunoSEQ 96-well plate was sequenced on its own single-read 150-cycle Illumina NextSeq 550 flow cell. From the authors' description of their analysis: The immunoSEQ output contained only junctional sequences without quality scores, so filtering could not match that applied to full-length reads. To assign V/J genes and CDR3, sequences were annotated against IMGT germline references using PyIR, a Python wrapper for IgBLAST v1.9. Any read was removed if the V/J assignment was weak (E-value above 1e-6), the CDR3 was missing, or the read contained stop codons, out-of-frame junctions, or ambiguous translated residues. V3J clonotypes were defined as sequences sharing an identical inferred V gene, J gene, and CDR3 amino acid sequence. Percentage overlap between repertoires was computed as shared unique clonotypes divided by the size of the smaller repertoire. Repertoire richness was assessed with RTK rarefaction, the Chao1 estimator, and Recon v2.1 estimates of unobserved clonotypes. For all TCRbeta clonotypes obtained by the gDNA method from several donors, generation probabilities were computed with OLGA. TCRdb's version of the immuneACCESS table is confined to in-frame rearrangements and falls short of the full clone set. An unresolved V gene accounts for under half of the shortfall where checked; the remainder is of unknown origin. V and J calls and clone size come straight from that table; D and trimming were deduced from the DNA. This sample holds approximately 1,000,000 clones; roughly 80% were observed only once. Of the sample, 0.7% to 0.95% falls within the top ten clones.

Summary of the overall study and its limitations: Sharing across several donors was observed for around 5% of naive CD4, less than 4% of naive CD8, about 2.5% of memory CD4, and around 0.42% of memory CD8 clonotypes. Because the study included a small number of donors, the genetic and exposure-history diversity represented was limited. Sampling was restricted to blood, and TCR repertoires in tissue are likely to differ from TCR repertoires in blood. Naive subsets generally had larger estimated clonotype richness than memory subsets did. Pairwise subsampling led to the expectation that sequencing depth would affect the degree of clonotype sharing among donors. Incomplete sequencing was indicated by rarefaction of sorted-subset datasets, despite the large sequencing depth. Compared with non-shared clonotypes, clonotypes shared by all four sorted-subset donors had higher generation probabilities.

The donors were healthy, HIV-negative adults who had no recently reported acute infections or vaccinations. All donors were Caucasian adults living in Nashville, Tennessee, USA. CD4+ T cells were enriched through magnetic negative selection, after which naive cells were positively selected on CD45RA and the remaining negative fraction served as the memory subset. After blood collection by leukapheresis, PBMCs were isolated using Ficoll-Histopaque density gradient centrifugation and then cryopreserved in the vapor phase of liquid nitrogen. Analytical flow cytometry was used to check the purity and quantity of each magnetically sorted T cell population. From each sorted fraction, genomic DNA was isolated and quantified by UV absorbance on a Nanodrop 2000c. Worth noting for this clone: Its antigen specificity is not known. The sample holds no much larger clone one base away, and base qualities are not on file.

This receptor was taken from a young man in good health. Some clones in this sample may be carry-over from other donors' samples. The sample comprised memory CD4+ T cells from PBMCs. In light of the paper, this sample's cell subset or site label describes: CD45RA-negative fraction. This sequence uses TRBV12-5 and TRBJ1-2; the D gene lacks a confident call. The sequenced DNA is TGTGCTAGTGGGCATACCCCCGCTTGGTCCGGCCAAACTAACGTCAACTATGGCTACACCTTC. The encoded protein is CASGHTPAWSGQTNVNYGYTF.